This T cell receptor beta chain was documented in a study of beta chain features in type 1 diabetes. On the study more broadly: Patients did not differ from healthy donors in age, gender or cell yield.

V was cut by 4 bases and J by 4 bases, with 14 bases left in between. The CDR3 has 15 amino acids. The germline V gene has CDR1 MNHEY and CDR2 SMNVEV (reference sequence). Study-wide points: Cells with high TCR expression could be over-represented by cDNA sequencing. In all four CD4+ subsets, TCRB CDR3 length was significantly, moderately reduced in type 1 diabetes.

Of the isolated RNA, all was reverse transcribed, and so the sequenced material was expressed TCRB transcripts. Approximately 3.6 million reads per sample were averaged for naive, central memory and regulatory samples. Sequencing was performed with immunoSEQ multiplex PCR; in TCRdb, only in-frame clones are kept and a portion is missing. The data show 150,000 to 200,000 clones, with about 9% seen just once and 0.45% to 0.55% held by the top ten. The authors sorted CD4+ naive, central memory, regulatory and stem cell-like memory cells via CD45RO/CCR7/CD25/CD127/CD95/CD27. With respect to this clone: Its antigen is not identified.

The genes are TRBV27 and TRBJ2-1, with D unresolved. What was sequenced was central memory CD4+ T cells from blood. The receptor's source is a woman under 30 with type 1 diabetes. The CDR3 DNA is TGTGCCAGCAGTTACCTACAGTCCAGATACAATGAGCAGTTCTTC. It translates to CASSYLQSRYNEQFF.